This T cell receptor (beta chain) is from a study of OX40 agonist ivuxolimab in advanced cancers. Study information: The patients received ivuxolimab by intravenous route every 2 weeks at 0.01 to 10 mg/kg.

TCRdb's table, derived via immunoSEQ multiplex PCR, lists solely in-frame clones and lacks some. The top ten clones hold roughly 1.3% of a sample with tens of thousands of clones, about 85% of them seen once. CDR3 length: 14 amino acids. CDR1 and CDR2 from the germline V gene are LNHDA and SQIVND (reference sequence). V was pared by 10 bases and J by 7 bases, with 20 bases between. This clone was observed a single time. Its antigen is undetermined. Study-level results: Researchers did not determine the expanded peripheral T cells' antigen specificity. It was also the case that some nonresponders had low normalized T-cell clonal expansion. At doses 0.1 to 3.0 mg/kg, CD4+ and CD8+ clones expanded.

This TCR derives from an adult with an advanced solid tumor such as melanoma, head and neck, liver or kidney cancer. V usage is TRBV19 and J usage is TRBJ2-1, with D tentatively TRBD1 or TRBD2 (6 bases each). The sample in question was CD4+ or CD8+ T cells sorted from blood, obtained in a trial of the OX40 agonist ivuxolimab. The CDR3 DNA reads as TGTGCCACCTCGAACGTGGGGGGCGAGAATGAGCAGTTCTTC. Residues: CATSNVGGENEQFF. The full variable domain, completed using reference TRBV19 and TRBJ2-1, is DGGITQSPKYLFRKEGQNVTLSCEQNLNHDAMYWYRQDPGQGLRLIYYSQIVNDFQKGDIAEGYSVSREKKESFPLTVTSAQKNPTAFYLCATSNVGGENEQFFGPGTRLTVL.